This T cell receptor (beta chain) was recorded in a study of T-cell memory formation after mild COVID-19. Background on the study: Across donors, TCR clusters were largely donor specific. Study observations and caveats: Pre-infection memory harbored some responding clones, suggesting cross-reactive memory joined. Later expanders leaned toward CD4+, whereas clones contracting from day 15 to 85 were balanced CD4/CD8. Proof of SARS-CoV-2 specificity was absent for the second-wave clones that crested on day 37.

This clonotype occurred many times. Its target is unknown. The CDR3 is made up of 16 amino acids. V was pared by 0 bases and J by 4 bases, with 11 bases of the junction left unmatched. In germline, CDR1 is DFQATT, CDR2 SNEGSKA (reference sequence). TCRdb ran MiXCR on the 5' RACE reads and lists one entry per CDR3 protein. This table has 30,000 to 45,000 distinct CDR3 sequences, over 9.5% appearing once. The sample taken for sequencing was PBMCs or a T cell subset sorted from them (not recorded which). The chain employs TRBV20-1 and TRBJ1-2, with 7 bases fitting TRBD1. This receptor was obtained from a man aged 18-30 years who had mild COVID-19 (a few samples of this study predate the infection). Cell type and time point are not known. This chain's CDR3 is CSARDITGERGYGYTF. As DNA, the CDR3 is TGCAGTGCTAGAGATATCACAGGGGAGAGGGGCTATGGCTACACCTTC.